The 17 T cell receptor beta chains below come from one sample, sequenced in a study of T cells expressing NK-cell markers. For each CDR3 protein, TCRdb gives one entry from its re-call of the 5' RACE reads, without DNA. The sample includes approximately 110,000 distinct CDR3 sequences. Sample: blood T cells: a sorted CD56 or NKG2C T cell subset, CD4+ or CD8+ T cells, or bulk PBMC T cells (not recorded which). Every receptor here comes from a woman between 18 and 70 years old in good health.

The chain employs TRBV12-3 or TRBV12-4 and TRBJ1-2; TCRdb picks TRBD1, but there is no DNA to check that call. The CDR3 consists of 13 residues. The chain's CDR3 is CASSRTVNYGYTF.

This rearrangement joins TRBV12-3 or TRBV12-4 to TRBJ2-5. CDR3 length: 13 residues. The CDR3 reads CASSFVSQETQYF.

The rearrangement uses TRBV7-2 and TRBJ2-1. In germline, CDR1 is SGHTA, CDR2 FQGNSA. The CDR3 loop spans 15 amino acids. The CDR3 protein is CASSLDLSSYNEQFF.

V and J are TRBV28 and TRBJ2-3. Germline V lookup: CDR1 MDHEN, CDR2 SYDVKM. This CDR3 spans 13 amino acids. The CDR3 loop is CASASPSTDTQYF.

The V call is TRBV30, the J call TRBJ2-7. There are 13 residues in the CDR3. Germline assignment: CDR1 GTSNPN and CDR2 SVGIG (reference sequence). CDR3: CAWSVSPAYEQYF.

V and J are TRBV4-3 and TRBJ2-4; the D gene TCRdb calls, TRBD1, cannot be checked with no DNA. From germline, CDR1 is LGHNA and CDR2 YSLEER. This CDR3 region has 17 residues. The CDR3 loop reads CASSQARPGTGSNIQYF.

The chain employs TRBV6-2 or TRBV6-3 and TRBJ2-1; lacking DNA, the TRBD1 call made by TCRdb goes unchecked. Germline V gives CDR1 MNHEY, CDR2 SVGEGT. CDR3 length equals 16 residues. The CDR3 is CASRQPTGTTYNEQFF.

The chain is built from TRBV4-3 and TRBJ2-7; the TRBD1 assignment by TCRdb is unverifiable without DNA. Germline lookup yields CDR1 LGHNA and CDR2 YSLEER. CDR3 length: 14 residues. CDR3 sequence reads: CASSQDRGRYEQYF.

J is TRBJ2-2 and V is TRBV25-1; the D call from TCRdb, TRBD1, cannot be confirmed without DNA. The germline CDR1 and CDR2 sequences are MGHDK and SYGVNS. The CDR3 is 17 amino acids. The chain's CDR3 is CASSARDRAWDTGELFF.

The chain couples TRBV15 to TRBJ2-5. This CDR3 has 13 amino acids. Per the germline V gene, CDR1 is LNHNV and CDR2 is YYDKDF (reference sequence). This chain's CDR3 is CATSRDGRETQYF.

This chain links TRBV28 with TRBJ2-7; TCRdb selects TRBD1, and the lack of DNA leaves this call unchecked. The CDR3 runs to 13 residues. Per the germline V gene, CDR1 is MDHEN and CDR2 is SYDVKM. The CDR3 sequence: CASSSGGEYEQYF.

The V gene is TRBV19, the J gene TRBJ2-1. CDR1 is LNHDA, CDR2 SQIVND, per germline (reference sequence). This CDR3 has 12 residues. The CDR3 loop is CASKYGNNEQFF.

The chain has TRBV11-2 and TRBJ2-3; TCRdb outputs TRBD2, but without DNA this stays unchecked. CDR1 is SGHAT and CDR2 is FQNNGV in the germline V gene. CDR3 length: 20 residues. CDR3 in amino acids: CASSLPSTGEIHSSTDTQYF.

The chain recombines TRBV7-8 with TRBJ2-1; TCRdb reports TRBD1, a call that lacks DNA to check it against. The CDR3 loop spans 15 amino acids. Germline V gives CDR1 SGHVS, CDR2 FQNEAQ. The CDR3 spells CASSLGWGGDNEQFF.

The J gene is TRBJ1-5, the V gene TRBV5-8; the D call from TCRdb, TRBD1, cannot be confirmed without DNA. The CDR3 loop spans 16 amino acids. CDR1 is SGHTS, CDR2 YDEGEE, per germline. The CDR3: CASSLEGRGSNQPQHF.

The V gene is TRBV15, the J gene TRBJ2-7. Germline V gene sequence: CDR1 LNHNV, CDR2 YYDKDF (reference sequence). The CDR3 contains 11 residues. The CDR3 sequence: CATSREDEQYF.

This rearrangement joins TRBV13 to TRBJ1-5; TCRdb reports TRBD1, a call that lacks DNA to check it against. Germline V gene data show CDR1 as PRHDT and CDR2 as FYEKMQ (reference sequence). The CDR3 consists of 12 residues. This CDR3 reads CASSFTGLPQHF.